These 13 T cell receptor beta chains were sequenced from one sample in a study of vaccination effects on CD4 cells after COVID-19. TCRdb keeps only in-frame clones here, not all; method: immunoSEQ multiplex PCR. The table shows fewer than 55,000 clones, with more than 75% occurring only once. Antigen-specific CD4+ T cells were expanded with viral peptide pools in the ViraFEST assay before sequencing. Culture proceeded for roughly ten days, and CD4+ T cells were then isolated. Neither prior SARS-CoV-2 infection nor positive nucleocapsid antibodies were present in the vaccine recipients. These receptors' targets are unknown. The sequencing used CD4+ T cells from PBMCs cultured with HCoV-OC43 spike peptides, collected before COVID-19 vaccination. Subset here: HCoV-OC43 spike overlapping peptide pool stimulation. These receptors all come from a human donor who received a COVID-19 vaccine.

This rearrangement joins TRBV18 to TRBJ1-1, with 7 bases identical to TRBD1. This CDR3 has 17 residues. After removal of 4 bases from V and 2 bases from J, the junction contained 13 bases not matched to a gene. Germline loops: CDR1 KGHSH, CDR2 LQKENI. The CDR3 DNA follows: TGTGCCAGCTCACGCAACGCGGGGACAGCCGATAACACTGAAGCTTTCTTT. This gives the protein CASSRNAGTADNTEAFF.

This clone has only a few counts. The chain couples TRBV15 to TRBJ1-2; D is ambiguous. Between the trimmed V and J ends, which lost 0 bases and 0 bases, there was a span of 11 bases. Germline-derived CDR1 and CDR2 are LNHNV and YYDKDF (reference sequence). This CDR3 has 16 amino acids. The CDR3: CATSRDLAGTNYGYTF. In nucleotides, the CDR3 is TGTGCCACCAGCAGAGATCTGGCTGGAACTAACTATGGCTACACCTTC.

The V call is TRBV6-5, the J call TRBJ2-7, with D perhaps matching TRBD1 (6 bases). The CDR3 totals 12 residues. CDR1 is MNHEY and CDR2 is SVGAGI in the germline V gene. Trimming left V 6 bases short and J 6 bases short, with 12 bases between. The CDR3, as DNA: TGTGCCAGCAGCGTACAGGGCCGCGAGCAGTACGTC. It yields the protein CASSVQGREQYV.

The chain employs TRBV6-5 and TRBJ2-1, with 12 bases matching TRBD2. V gave up 6 bases and J gave up 8 bases; unmatched junction bases: 2. The V gene's germline CDR1 is MNHEY and CDR2 SVGAGI. There are 13 residues in the CDR3. The chain's CDR3 is CASRRTSGDEQFF. CDR3 nucleotides: TGTGCCAGCAGGCGGACTAGCGGGGATGAGCAGTTCTTC.

The V gene is TRBV5-6, the J gene TRBJ1-5; D is possibly TRBD1 (5 bases). Looked up from germline, CDR1 is SGHDT and CDR2 is YYEEEE. This CDR3 is built from 17 residues. V lost 0 bases and J 5 bases, leaving 18 bases between the germline ends. The CDR3 region is CASSLALDGTGDQPQHF. The CDR3 DNA is TGTGCCAGCAGCTTGGCCCTGGATGGGACGGGGGATCAGCCCCAGCATTTT.

This rearrangement joins TRBV27 to TRBJ2-2, with a weak D call TRBD1 (6 bases). The V gene lost 4 bases and the J gene lost 8 bases, with 14 bases spanning the gap. Germline CDR1 MNHEY, CDR2 SMNVEV (reference sequence). The CDR3 runs 14 residues. The CDR3 sequence is CASSSLLGAGELFF. In nucleotides, the CDR3 is TGTGCCAGCAGTTCTCTTTTGGGGGCTGGGGAGCTGTTTTTT.

This chain links TRBV7-9 with TRBJ1-3; no clear D gene. The CDR3 has 15 residues. Per the germline V gene, CDR1 is SEHNR and CDR2 is FQNEAQ (reference sequence). Trimming took 2 bases from V and 4 from J, leaving 12 bases between them. CDR3 loop: CASSLLQARGNTIYF. The CDR3 DNA reads as TGTGCCAGCAGCTTACTCCAGGCTAGAGGAAACACCATATATTTT.

This sequence joins TRBV18 and TRBJ2-3, with 14 bases aligning to TRBD2. The CDR3 is 15 residues long. Germline CDR1 and CDR2: KGHSH and LQKENI. V was clipped by 6 bases and J by 5 bases; unmatched bases: 4. CDR3 in DNA: TGTGCCAGCTCCCGCGGGACTAGCGGGGGAGATACGCAGTATTTT. Its protein product is CASSRGTSGGDTQYF.

This chain connects TRBV28 to TRBJ1-2; D may be TRBD1 (5 bases). The CDR3 loop spans 13 amino acids. The V and J ends lost 0 bases and 8 bases respectively, with 10 bases between them. The germline gives CDR1 MDHEN, CDR2 SYDVKM. This CDR3 reads CASSLWAGNGYTF. The CDR3 DNA reads TGTGCCAGCAGTTTATGGGCAGGGAACGGCTACACCTTC.

This clone has a single count. The chain links TRBV5-8 to TRBJ2-3, with TRBD2 identical over 9 bases. The CDR3 is 16 amino acids. Germline V gene data show CDR1 as SGHTS and CDR2 as YDEGEE. J lost 3 bases, V lost 7 bases, and 12 bases had no gene match. CDR3 bases: TGTGCCAGCCCTACCCCGGCGGGGGGGTCAACAGATACGCAGTATTTT. Protein product: CASPTPAGGSTDTQYF.

This clone came up once. The genes are TRBV10-3 and TRBJ1-1, with 8 positions matching TRBD1. Trimming at V came to 4 bases and at J to 3 bases, leaving 4 bases not matched to a gene. The CDR3 has 14 amino acids. Germline loops: CDR1 ENHRY, CDR2 SYGVKD. CDR3 region: CAISAGGADTEAFF. The CDR3 coding sequence is TGTGCCATCAGTGCAGGGGGCGCGGACACTGAAGCTTTCTTT.

The J gene is TRBJ2-5, the V gene TRBV5-1, with TRBD1 identical over 8 bases. CDR1 and CDR2 (germline): SGHRS, YFSETQ. The CDR3 is 14 residues long. V was clipped by 3 bases and J by 5 bases; unmatched bases: 6. The chain's CDR3 is CASSSGQGRETQYF. The CDR3 DNA reads as TGCGCCAGCAGCTCCGGACAGGGCAGGGAGACCCAGTACTTC.

V and J are TRBV6-2 or TRBV6-3 and TRBJ2-3; unclear D gene. The germline V gene has CDR1 MNHEY and CDR2 SVGEGT. The V gene lost 5 bases and the J gene lost 3 bases, with 6 bases spanning the gap. The CDR3 extends over 12 amino acids. The CDR3 DNA reads as TGTGCCAGCAGTACTGGGACAGATACGCAGTATTTT. It specifies CASSTGTDTQYF.